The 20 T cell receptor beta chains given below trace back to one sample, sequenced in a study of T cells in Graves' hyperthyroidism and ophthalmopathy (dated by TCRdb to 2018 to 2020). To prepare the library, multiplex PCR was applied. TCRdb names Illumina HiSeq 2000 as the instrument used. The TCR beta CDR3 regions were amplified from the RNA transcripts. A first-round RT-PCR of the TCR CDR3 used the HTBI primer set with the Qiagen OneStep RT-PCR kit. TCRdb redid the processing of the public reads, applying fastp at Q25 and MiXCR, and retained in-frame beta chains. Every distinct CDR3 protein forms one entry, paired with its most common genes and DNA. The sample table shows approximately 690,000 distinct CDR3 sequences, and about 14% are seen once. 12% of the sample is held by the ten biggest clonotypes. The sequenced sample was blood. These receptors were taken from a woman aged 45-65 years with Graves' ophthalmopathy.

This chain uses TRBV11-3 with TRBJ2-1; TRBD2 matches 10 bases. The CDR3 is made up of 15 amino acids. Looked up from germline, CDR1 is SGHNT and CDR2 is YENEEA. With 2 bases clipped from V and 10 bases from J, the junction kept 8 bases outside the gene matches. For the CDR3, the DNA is TGTGCCAGCAGCTTAACCCTAGCGGGGGCCAGGGAGCAGTTCTTC. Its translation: CASSLTLAGAREQFF.

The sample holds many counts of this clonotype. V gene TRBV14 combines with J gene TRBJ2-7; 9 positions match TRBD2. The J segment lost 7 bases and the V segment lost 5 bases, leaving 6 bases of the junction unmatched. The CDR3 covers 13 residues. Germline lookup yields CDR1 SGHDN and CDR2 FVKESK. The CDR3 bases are TGTGCCAGCAGCATTAGCGGGAGTGGGGAGCAGTACTTC. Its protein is CASSISGSGEQYF.

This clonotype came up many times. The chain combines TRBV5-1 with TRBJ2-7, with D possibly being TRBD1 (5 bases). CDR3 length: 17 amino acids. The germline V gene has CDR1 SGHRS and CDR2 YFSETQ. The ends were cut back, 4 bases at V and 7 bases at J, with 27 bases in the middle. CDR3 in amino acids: CASSMGPGQPPANEQYF. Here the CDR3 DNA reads TGCGCCAGCAGCATGGGGCCGGGCCAACCTCCTGCGAATGAGCAGTACTTC. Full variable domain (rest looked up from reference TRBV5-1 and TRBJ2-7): KAGVTQTPRYLIKTRGQQVTLSCSPISGHRSVSWYQQTPGQGLQFLFEYFSETQRNKGNFPGRFSGRQFSNSRSEMNVSTLELGDSALYLCASSMGPGQPPANEQYFGPGTRLTVT.

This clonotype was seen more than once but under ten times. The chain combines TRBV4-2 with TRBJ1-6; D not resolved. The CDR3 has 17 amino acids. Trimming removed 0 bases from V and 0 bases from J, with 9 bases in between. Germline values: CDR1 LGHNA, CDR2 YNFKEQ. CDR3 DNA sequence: TGTGCCAGCAGCCAAGAGCGTGCGGGCTCCTATAATTCACCCCTCCACTTT. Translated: CASSQERAGSYNSPLHF.

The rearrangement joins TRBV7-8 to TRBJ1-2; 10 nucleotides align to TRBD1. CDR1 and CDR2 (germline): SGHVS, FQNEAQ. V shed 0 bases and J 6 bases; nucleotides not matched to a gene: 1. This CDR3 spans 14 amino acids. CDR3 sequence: CASSLAGTGDGYTF. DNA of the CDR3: TGTGCCAGCAGCTTAGCTGGGACAGGGGATGGCTACACCTTC.

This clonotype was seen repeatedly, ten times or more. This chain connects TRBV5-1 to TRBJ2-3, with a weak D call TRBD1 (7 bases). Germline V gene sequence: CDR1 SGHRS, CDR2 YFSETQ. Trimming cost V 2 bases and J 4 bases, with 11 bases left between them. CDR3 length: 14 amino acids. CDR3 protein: CASSFQGEADTQYF. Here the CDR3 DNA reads TGCGCCAGCAGCTTCCAGGGGGAGGCAGATACGCAGTATTTT. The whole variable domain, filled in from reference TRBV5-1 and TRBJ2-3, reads KAGVTQTPRYLIKTRGQQVTLSCSPISGHRSVSWYQQTPGQGLQFLFEYFSETQRNKGNFPGRFSGRQFSNSRSEMNVSTLELGDSALYLCASSFQGEADTQYFGPGTRLTVL.

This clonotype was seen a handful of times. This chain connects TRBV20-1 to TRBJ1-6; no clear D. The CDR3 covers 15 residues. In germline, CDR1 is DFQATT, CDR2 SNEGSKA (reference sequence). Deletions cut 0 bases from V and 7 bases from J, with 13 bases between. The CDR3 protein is CSARDLYRVNSPLHF. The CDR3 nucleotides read TGCAGTGCTAGAGATCTCTATAGGGTCAATTCACCCCTCCACTTT.

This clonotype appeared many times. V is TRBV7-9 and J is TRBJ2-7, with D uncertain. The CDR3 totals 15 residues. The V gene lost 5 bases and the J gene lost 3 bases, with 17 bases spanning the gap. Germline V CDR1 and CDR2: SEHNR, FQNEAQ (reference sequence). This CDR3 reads CASSPAGRRYYEQYF. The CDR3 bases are TGTGCCAGCAGCCCAGCCGGCAGGAGATACTACGAGCAGTACTTC.

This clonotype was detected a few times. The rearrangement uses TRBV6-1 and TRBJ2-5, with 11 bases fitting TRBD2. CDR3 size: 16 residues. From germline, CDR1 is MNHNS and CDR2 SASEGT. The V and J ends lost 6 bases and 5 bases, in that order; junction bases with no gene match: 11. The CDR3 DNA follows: TGTGCCAGCAGACCTTCTAGCGGGAGGCGTTGGGAGACCCAGTACTTC. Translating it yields CASRPSSGRRWETQYF.

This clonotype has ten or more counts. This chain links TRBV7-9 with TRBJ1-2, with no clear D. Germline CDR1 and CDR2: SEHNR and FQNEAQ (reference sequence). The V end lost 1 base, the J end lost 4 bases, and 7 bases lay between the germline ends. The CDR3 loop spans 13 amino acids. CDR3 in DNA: TGTGCCAGCAGCTTAGTGGTAGGCTATGGCTACACCTTC. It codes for CASSLVVGYGYTF.

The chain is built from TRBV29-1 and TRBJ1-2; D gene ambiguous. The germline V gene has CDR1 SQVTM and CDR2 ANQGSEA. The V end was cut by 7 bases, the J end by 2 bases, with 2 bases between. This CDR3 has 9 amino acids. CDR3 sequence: CSDNYGYTF. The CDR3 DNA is TGCAGCGACAACTATGGCTACACCTTC.

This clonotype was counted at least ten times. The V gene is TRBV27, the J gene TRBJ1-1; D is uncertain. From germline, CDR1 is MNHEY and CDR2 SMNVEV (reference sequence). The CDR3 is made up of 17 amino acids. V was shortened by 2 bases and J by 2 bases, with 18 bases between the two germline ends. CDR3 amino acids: CASSLIPRPGRNTEAFF. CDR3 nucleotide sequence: TGTGCCAGCAGTTTAATCCCTAGACCAGGTCGAAACACTGAAGCTTTCTTT.

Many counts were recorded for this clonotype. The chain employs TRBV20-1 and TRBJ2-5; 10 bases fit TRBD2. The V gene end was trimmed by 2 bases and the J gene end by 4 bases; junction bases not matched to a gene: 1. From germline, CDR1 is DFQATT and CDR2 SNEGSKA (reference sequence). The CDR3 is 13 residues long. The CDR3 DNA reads TGCAGTGCTAGACTAGCGGGAGTAGAGACCCAGTACTTC. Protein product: CSARLAGVETQYF.

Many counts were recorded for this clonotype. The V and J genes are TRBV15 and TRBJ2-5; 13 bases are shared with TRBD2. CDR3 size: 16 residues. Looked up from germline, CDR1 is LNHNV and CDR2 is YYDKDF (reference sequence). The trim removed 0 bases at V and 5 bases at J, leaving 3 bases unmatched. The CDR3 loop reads CATSRDGLAGVETQYF. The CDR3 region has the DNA TGTGCCACCAGCAGAGATGGACTAGCGGGAGTGGAGACCCAGTACTTC.

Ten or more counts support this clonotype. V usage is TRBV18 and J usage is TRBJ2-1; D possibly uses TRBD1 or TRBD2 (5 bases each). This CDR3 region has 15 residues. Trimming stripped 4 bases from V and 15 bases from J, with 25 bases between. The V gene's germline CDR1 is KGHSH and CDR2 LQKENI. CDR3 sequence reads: CASSLSPDTGSLRFF. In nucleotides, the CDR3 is TGTGCCAGCTCACTCAGCCCGGACACGGGGAGTTTGAGGTTCTTC.

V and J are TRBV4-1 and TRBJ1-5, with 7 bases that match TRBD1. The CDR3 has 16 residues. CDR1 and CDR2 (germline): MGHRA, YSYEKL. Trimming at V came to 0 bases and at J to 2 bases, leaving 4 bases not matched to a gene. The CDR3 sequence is CASSQDRGGGNQPQHF. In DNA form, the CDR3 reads TGCGCCAGCAGCCAAGATCGAGGGGGCGGCAATCAGCCCCAGCATTTT.

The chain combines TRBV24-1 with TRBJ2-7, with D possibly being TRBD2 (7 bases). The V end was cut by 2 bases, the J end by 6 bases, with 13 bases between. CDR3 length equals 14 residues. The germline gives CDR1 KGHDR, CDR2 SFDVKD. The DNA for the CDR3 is TGTGCCACCAGTGATTCCTGGGGGGGGCGCGAGCAGTACTTC. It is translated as CATSDSWGGREQYF.

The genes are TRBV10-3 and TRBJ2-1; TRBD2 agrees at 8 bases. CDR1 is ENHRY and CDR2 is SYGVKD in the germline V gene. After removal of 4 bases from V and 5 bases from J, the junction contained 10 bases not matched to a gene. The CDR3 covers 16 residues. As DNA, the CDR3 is TGTGCCATCAGTGGGTTTAGTAGCGGGGTAAACAATGAGCAGTTCTTC. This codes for CAISGFSSGVNNEQFF.

CDR3 in amino acids: CASGARADEQYF. For the CDR3, the DNA is TGTGCCAGCGGGGCCCGAGCGGACGAGCAGTACTTC. The genes are TRBV5-4 and TRBJ2-7, with D possibly called TRBD1 or TRBD2 (5 bases each). Between the trimmed V and J ends, which lost 7 bases and 5 bases, there was a span of 13 bases. The CDR3 loop spans 12 amino acids. Per germline, CDR1 SGHNT and CDR2 YYREEE (reference sequence).

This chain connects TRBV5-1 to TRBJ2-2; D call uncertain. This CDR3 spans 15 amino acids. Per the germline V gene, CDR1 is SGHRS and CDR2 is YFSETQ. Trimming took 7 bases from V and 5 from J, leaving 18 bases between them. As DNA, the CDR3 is TGCGCCAGCTCCGATCCCCCTTTGGCGACCGGGGAGCTGTTTTTT. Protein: CASSDPPLATGELFF.